This TCR beta chain was recovered during a study of blood T cell repertoires in COVID-19. Ages ranged from about 18 to 89 years, with residence in about 24 US areas. CDR3 length: 18 amino acids. V trimming: 4 bases; J trimming: 0 bases; junction bases outside the gene matches: 11. Looked up from germline, CDR1 is MNHEY and CDR2 is SVGEGT. Produced via immunoSEQ multiplex PCR; TCRdb's table is partial and in-frame only. The table lists hundreds of thousands of clones, approximately 85% of them singletons, with 2.2% in the top ten. The sequence was obtained from a man aged 25-45 years who had recovered from COVID-19. Sequenced material: PBMCs or T cells enriched from blood (not recorded which). V gene TRBV6-2 or TRBV6-3 combines with J gene TRBJ2-4, with 8 bases identical to TRBD2. The DNA of the CDR3 is TGTGCCAGCAGTTTATTGGCTAGCGGGCACTTAGCCAAAAACATTCAGTACTTC. Amino acids: CASSLLASGHLAKNIQYF.